Listed here are 2 T cell receptor beta chains from one sample, sequenced in a study of identical twins. TCRdb reprocessed the 5' RACE reads with MiXCR, giving one entry per CDR3 protein. Here the sample spans under 400,000 distinct CDR3 sequences, roughly 9% being singletons. The source material was naive T cells sorted from blood. The receptor set was obtained from a woman aged 45-65 years in good health.

This clonotype has ten or more counts. The chain carries TRBV20-1 and TRBJ2-1, with D unresolved. The CDR3 extends over 13 amino acids. Germline V gene data show CDR1 as DFQATT and CDR2 as SNEGSKA (reference sequence). Trimming took 4 bases from V and 8 from J, leaving 15 bases between them. The CDR3 loop reads CSAKRSLKDEQFF. The CDR3 DNA reads as TGCAGTGCTAAGAGGTCTTTAAAAGATGAGCAGTTCTTC.

There are many counts of this clonotype. The J gene is TRBJ1-2, the V gene TRBV20-1; D may be TRBD1 (5 bases). The length of the CDR3 is 11 residues. The V gene's germline CDR1 is DFQATT and CDR2 SNEGSKA (reference sequence). The ends were cut back, 3 bases at V and 14 bases at J, with 16 bases in the middle. CDR3 DNA sequence: TGCAGTGCTAGCGGCCGGGGCTACTGGACCTTC. This sequence encodes CSASGRGYWTF.